The T cell receptor (beta chain) under discussion was sequenced for a study of shared clonotypes between healthy human individuals. As concerns this clone: Its antigen is still unknown.

There are 15 residues in the CDR3. The ends were cut back, 4 bases at V and 7 bases at J, with 18 bases in the middle. The V gene's germline CDR1 is SGHRS and CDR2 YFSETQ. Assay: immunoSEQ multiplex PCR; the TCRdb copy retains only in-frame clones and omits some. Of more than 850,000 clones listed, approximately 80% are singletons. Study-level results: Generally, naive subsets (rather than memory subsets) showed larger estimated richness. Clonotypes which were not shared had lower generation probabilities than clonotypes that all four donors shared. Clonotypes that were shared across a handful of donors made up around 5% of naive CD4 clonotypes. Rarefaction curves obtained for sorted subsets showed sequencing incomplete despite large depth.

The TCR sequence derives from a man in his late teens or twenties in good health. Some clones in this sample may be carry-over from other donors' samples. The sample comprised memory CD4+ T cells from PBMCs. The subset was: CD45RA-negative fraction. The gene calls are TRBV5-1 and TRBJ2-1, with TRBD1 as a possible D gene (6 bases). CDR3 loop: CASSPLTGSGNEQFF. CDR3 nucleotides: TGCGCCAGCAGCCCTTTAACAGGGTCGGGGAATGAGCAGTTCTTC.